This T cell receptor (beta chain) was sequenced for a study of shared clonotypes between healthy human individuals. About the study: The study drew on two women and a few men aged 18 to 49 as donors. Study-wide results and caveats: Roughly 5% of naive CD4 clonotypes were shared across a few donors.

The DNA input per sorted-subset replicate PCR was about 180 ng, corresponding to 25,000 to 30,000 T cell genomes. Some clones are missing from TCRdb's copy, which holds only in-frame ones; the method was immunoSEQ multiplex PCR. The sample lists under 2.5 million clones; 80% to 95% were seen once. Trimming left V 5 bases short and J 1 base short, with 12 bases between. This CDR3 spans 15 amino acids. Germline V gene sequence: CDR1 SGHTA, CDR2 FQGNSA. As regards this clone: Its specificity is unknown.

The donors, all of them Caucasian adults, lived in Nashville, Tennessee. V is TRBV7-2 and J is TRBJ1-5; possible D gene TRBD1, 5 bases. The sequence came from a man between 18 and 29 years old in good health. Some clones in this sample may be carry-over from other donors' samples. Sequencing was done on a sample of naive CD4+ T cells from PBMCs. Subset described: CD45RA+ positively selected. The CDR3 nucleotides read TGTGCCAGCAGCCAGGGCGACTCGAGCAATCAGCCCCAGCATTTT. Amino acids: CASSQGDSSNQPQHF. Looking up the rest from reference TRBV7-2 and TRBJ1-5 gives the full variable domain: GAGVSQSPSNKVTEKGKDVELRCDPISGHTALYWYRQSLGQGLEFLIYFQGNSAPDKSGLPSDRFSAERTGGSVSTLTIQRTQQEDSAVYLCASSQGDSSNQPQHFGDGTRLSIL.